The next 17 T cell receptor beta chains were all read from a single sample in a study of blood T cell repertoires in COVID-19. Here immunoSEQ multiplex PCR was the method, and the copy in TCRdb shows in-frame clones only, minus some. The sample has approximately 210,000 clones, about 89% seen once. Sequences were obtained from peripheral blood. The receptors were gathered from a woman aged 40-49 years with acute or convalescent COVID-19.

The genes are TRBV4-1 and TRBJ1-5; a weak D match, TRBD1 (6 bases). V lost 2 bases, J lost 11 bases, and 16 bases lay in between. Germline CDR1 MGHRA, CDR2 YSYEKL. The CDR3 is 14 amino acids. The CDR3 bases are TGCGCCAGCAGCCAACTTACTACCGACAGGACCCAGCATTTT. This gives the protein CASSQLTTDRTQHF.

The chain is built from TRBV19 and TRBJ2-1; 11 bases line up with TRBD2. This CDR3 has 14 amino acids. V lost 7 bases and J lost 6; bases outside the gene matches: 5. Germline CDR1 is LNHDA and CDR2 is SQIVND (reference sequence). In DNA, the CDR3 is TGTGCCAGTAATCCGGGACTAGCGGTCAATGAGCAGTTCTTC. It specifies CASNPGLAVNEQFF.

The chain uses TRBV4-2 and TRBJ2-5, with 7 bases matching TRBD2. The V gene end was trimmed by 0 bases and the J gene end by 4 bases; junction bases not matched to a gene: 5. Germline V lookup: CDR1 LGHNA, CDR2 YNFKEQ. The length of the CDR3 is 15 residues. CDR3 amino acids: CASSQERSGGETQYF. The CDR3 DNA sequence: TGTGCCAGCAGCCAAGAGCGGTCGGGGGGAGAGACCCAGTACTTC.

With regard to this clone: At the DNA level, this CDR3 is encoded by other sequences in the same sample as well. The genes are TRBV5-4 and TRBJ2-3, with D possibly TRBD1 on 5 matching bases. CDR3 length: 15 residues. Trimming pared 0 bases from V and 0 bases from J, leaving 8 bases between. In germline, CDR1 is SGHNT, CDR2 YYREEE (reference sequence). CDR3: CASSLGTTSTDTQYF. The CDR3 DNA sequence: TGTGCCAGCAGCTTGGGGACAACTAGCACAGATACGCAGTATTTT. The full variable domain, rest sourced from reference TRBV5-4 and TRBJ2-3, is ETGVTQSPTHLIKTRGQQVTLRCSSQSGHNTVSWYQQALGQGPQFIFQYYREEENGRGNFPPRFSGLQFPNYSSELNVNALELDDSALYLCASSLGTTSTDTQYFGPGTRLTVL.

The rearrangement uses TRBV30 and TRBJ2-5; TRBD1 aligns across 8 bases. Germline CDR1 GTSNPN, CDR2 SVGIG (reference sequence). The CDR3 spans 14 residues. The junction had 9 bases not matched to a gene; V was cut back by 4 bases and J by 5 bases. The CDR3 DNA follows: TGTGCCTGGACCCTGCCAGGGGGCTGGGAGACCCAGTACTTC. It translates to CAWTLPGGWETQYF.

This sequence joins TRBV6-5 and TRBJ1-2; D is perhaps TRBD1 (6 bases). Trimming cost V 6 bases and J 4 bases, with 18 bases left between them. Germline V gene lookup returns CDR1 MNHEY and CDR2 SVGAGI. CDR3 length: 15 residues. The CDR3 region is CASRTKGGGIYGYTF. The CDR3 region has the DNA TGTGCCAGCAGAACGAAGGGGGGGGGTATCTATGGCTACACCTTC.

The chain recombines TRBV6-6 with TRBJ1-3; D perhaps matches TRBD1 (6 bases). CDR1 and CDR2 from the germline V gene are MNHNY and SVGAGI (reference sequence). V lost 4 bases and J lost 2, with 9 bases in between. The CDR3 extends over 14 amino acids. CDR3 in DNA: TGTGCCAGCAGTTCCGGGACAACTGGAAACACCATATATTTT. Protein: CASSSGTTGNTIYF.

This clone has just one count. The chain recombines TRBV19 with TRBJ1-4; unclear D gene. The CDR3 has 15 amino acids. CDR1 is LNHDA and CDR2 is SQIVND in the germline V gene (reference sequence). V was shortened by 0 bases and J by 3 bases, with 8 bases between the two germline ends. CDR3 sequence reads: CASSIESGSNEKLFF. CDR3 nucleotides: TGTGCCAGTAGTATAGAGTCAGGCTCTAATGAAAAACTGTTTTTT.

V and J are TRBV19 and TRBJ1-1; 10 bases are shared with TRBD1. The V segment lost 5 bases and the J segment 0 bases; nucleotides outside the gene matches: 3. Germline V lookup: CDR1 LNHDA, CDR2 SQIVND (reference sequence). This CDR3 contains 15 residues. The CDR3 DNA sequence: TGTGCCAGTAGTCGGACAGGGGGGTTGAACACTGAAGCTTTCTTT. It codes for CASSRTGGLNTEAFF.

The chain couples TRBV4-1 to TRBJ2-4, with 10 bases fitting TRBD1. The length of the CDR3 is 18 residues. The V segment lost 4 bases and the J segment 6 bases; nucleotides outside the gene matches: 15. Germline assignment: CDR1 MGHRA and CDR2 YSYEKL. In nucleotides, the CDR3 is TGCGCCAGCAGCCGGGGGGGACAGGGGAACCCAATGGGAAACATTCAGTACTTC. This codes for CASSRGGQGNPMGNIQYF.

The sample holds one count of this clone. The chain carries TRBV10-2 and TRBJ2-7, with 7 positions matching TRBD1. Germline V gene sequence: CDR1 WSHSY, CDR2 SAAADI. This CDR3 is built from 15 residues. Losses at the gene ends were 6 bases for V and 2 bases for J; bases not matched to a gene: 10. This chain's CDR3 is CASRSDRGQTYEQYV. In DNA, the CDR3 is TGCGCCAGCAGGTCCGATAGGGGACAGACCTACGAGCAGTACGTC.

In its sample, this clone was seen once. The chain employs TRBV7-2 and TRBJ2-5; the D gene is possibly TRBD2 (5 bases). V lost 1 base and J 0 bases, leaving 6 bases between the germline ends. CDR3 length: 14 residues. CDR1 SGHTA and CDR2 FQGNSA come from the germline V gene. The CDR3 region has the DNA TGTGCCAGCAGCTTAGGAGGGAACCAAGAGACCCAGTACTTC. It specifies CASSLGGNQETQYF.

This chain joins TRBV9 and TRBJ1-1; D may be TRBD1 (5 bases). Germline V gene lookup returns CDR1 SGDLS and CDR2 YYNGEE. Trimming cost V 0 bases and J 4 bases, with 10 bases left between them. The CDR3 spans 14 residues. The CDR3 bases are TGTGCCAGCAGCGTAGGTGGGGCTGGCACTGAAGCTTTCTTT. The encoded protein is CASSVGGAGTEAFF.

This rearrangement joins TRBV2 to TRBJ1-2, with no clear D. The CDR3 covers 13 residues. Germline lookup yields CDR1 SNHLY and CDR2 FYNNEI. Trimming removed 8 bases from V and 6 bases from J, with 16 bases in between. The CDR3 DNA follows: TGTGCCAGCGCCGCCGGAGGATATGATGGCTACACCTTC. It is translated as CASAAGGYDGYTF.

V and J are TRBV25-1 and TRBJ2-2; 8 bases align to TRBD1. CDR3 length equals 17 residues. The V segment lost 2 bases and the J segment 4 bases; nucleotides outside the gene matches: 9. Germline V CDR1 and CDR2: MGHDK, SYGVNS. The CDR3 coding sequence is TGTGCCAGCAGTGAAACAACAGGGGGTGGTGGCACCGGGGAGCTGTTTTTT. It is translated as CASSETTGGGGTGELFF.

CDR3 sequence reads: CSVPSAGGSNTGELFF. In nucleotides, the CDR3 is TGCAGCGTCCCCTCAGCGGGTGGATCGAACACCGGGGAGCTGTTTTTT. J is TRBJ2-2 and V is TRBV29-1; a weak D match, TRBD2 (6 bases). V dropped 6 bases and J dropped 0 bases, with 17 bases sitting between them. The CDR3 length is 16 residues. Germline assignment: CDR1 SQVTM and CDR2 ANQGSEA.

The V and J genes are TRBV5-8 and TRBJ1-2; 9 bases are shared with TRBD1. Germline V gene data show CDR1 as SGHTS and CDR2 as YDEGEE. V was pared by 6 bases and J by 0 bases, with 15 bases of the junction left unmatched. This CDR3 comprises 18 residues. DNA of the CDR3: TGTGCCAGCACCACCTGGGAGGGACAGGGTGGCGCTAACTATGGCTACACCTTC. Its protein product is CASTTWEGQGGANYGYTF.